These T cell receptor beta chains were read from a single sample in a study of blood T cell repertoires in COVID-19. TCRdb keeps only in-frame clones here, not all; method: immunoSEQ multiplex PCR. The table records more than 150,000 clones, approximately 84% of them present only once. The sequenced material came from peripheral blood. Every receptor here comes from a woman older than 75 with acute or convalescent COVID-19. The CDR3 runs from the conserved cysteine through the conserved F or W. The D gene is left open where the match is weak. Size is stated for part of the rows, as once, few or many counts, or as a class when the clone is expanded.

clone_size	v_call	d_call	j_call	cdr3_nt	cdr3_aa
NA	TRBV7-6	TRBD1	TRBJ1-3	TGTGCCAGCAGCCGGAGTGGGACAGGGGTATCTGGAAACACCATATATTTT	CASSRSGTGVSGNTIYF
NA	TRBV7-9	TRBD1	TRBJ1-2	TGTGCCAGCAGCTTAGGGCAGGGGGCGCGAAATGGCTACACCTTC	CASSLGQGARNGYTF
few	TRBV6-5	NA	TRBJ1-1	TGTGCCAGCAGTACGGGACAGAACACTGAAGCTTTCTTT	CASSTGQNTEAFF
NA	TRBV30	TRBD2	TRBJ2-1	TGTGCCTGGAGTGGCGGGAGGCCCGCCGTGTTCTTC	CAWSGGRPAVFF
few	TRBV12-5	TRBD1	TRBJ2-3	TGTGCTAGTGGTTTGGGGACAGGGACCCTTAGCACAGATACGCAGTATTTT	CASGLGTGTLSTDTQYF
NA	TRBV27	NA	TRBJ1-5	TGTGCCAGCAGTTTCGGGTTTAGCAATCAGCCCCAGCATTTT	CASSFGFSNQPQHF
NA	TRBV7-8	NA	TRBJ2-1	TGTGCCAGCAGCTACACCCGCTCCCGCTCCTACAATGAGCAGTTCTTC	CASSYTRSRSYNEQFF
once	TRBV11-2	NA	TRBJ1-6	TGTGCCAGCAGCTTACAGGGATCCTATAATTCACCCCTCCACTTT	CASSLQGSYNSPLHF
NA	TRBV11-3	NA	TRBJ2-1	TGTGCCAGCGCACGCACGGTTGACAATGAGCAGTTCTTC	CASARTVDNEQFF
NA	TRBV19	NA	TRBJ2-5	TGTGCCAGTAGTTCGACCGCGGGCGGAGAGACCCAGTACTTC	CASSSTAGGETQYF
NA	TRBV7-2	TRBD1	TRBJ2-5	TGTGCCAGCAGCCTATTCACAGGGGATCAAGAGACCCAGTACTTC	CASSLFTGDQETQYF
NA	TRBV28	TRBD1	TRBJ1-3	TGTGCCTCAGGCAGGGGGTCTGGAAACACCATATATTTT	CASGRGSGNTIYF
NA	TRBV11-2	NA	TRBJ1-1	TGTGCCAGCACCCTGAGTGGGGGCCGGGGTACTGAAGCTTTCTTT	CASTLSGGRGTEAFF
NA	TRBV18	NA	TRBJ2-7	TGTGCCAGCTCATCGGGGGTCTCCTACGAGCAGTACTTC	CASSSGVSYEQYF
NA	TRBV7-9	NA	TRBJ2-3	TGTGCCAGCAGCCCCTTGGCGGGAACGCAGTATTTT	CASSPLAGTQYF
NA	TRBV7-9	NA	TRBJ1-2	TGTGCCAGCAGCTTAGACACCTATGGCTACACCTTC	CASSLDTYGYTF
NA	TRBV5-8	NA	TRBJ1-1	TGTGCCAGCAGCTCCAGGCTGAACACTGAAGCTTTCTTT	CASSSRLNTEAFF
NA	TRBV28	NA	TRBJ2-7	TGTGCCAGCCAAGGGGGGGCTAGCGGATACGAGCAGTACTTC	CASQGGASGYEQYF
NA	TRBV5-6	NA	TRBJ1-2	TGTGCCAGCAGCTCGCCTGGAGGTTTTCGGGTCGGCTACACCTTC	CASSSPGGFRVGYTF
few	TRBV11-2	TRBD1	TRBJ1-2	TGTGCCAGCCGGCACCGGGGACAGGGGTCGGACTATGGCTACACCTTC	CASRHRGQGSDYGYTF
NA	TRBV3-1/TRBV3-2	TRBD2	TRBJ2-4	TGTGCCAGCAGCCAAGATTTAACTAGCGGGGGCACACGTCACATTCAGTACTTC	CASSQDLTSGGTRHIQYF
NA	TRBV7-2	NA	TRBJ2-5	TGTGCCAGCAGCTTAGCGGGGCGGTATGAGACCCAGTACTTC	CASSLAGRYETQYF
few	TRBV2	TRBD2	TRBJ2-3	TGTGCCAGCAGTACTAGCGGTACGCAGTATTTT	CASSTSGTQYF
NA	TRBV18	NA	TRBJ1-2	TGTGCCAGCTCACCCGAAGTGCGCTATGGCTACACCTTC	CASSPEVRYGYTF
NA	TRBV11-1	TRBD1	TRBJ1-3	TGTGCCAGCAGCTGGAACAGGGGCTCTGGAAACACCATATATTTT	CASSWNRGSGNTIYF
many	TRBV3-1/TRBV3-2	TRBD1	TRBJ2-1	TGTGCCAGCAGCCAAGGGACGGGACAGGGGCCGTACAATGAGCAGTTCTTC	CASSQGTGQGPYNEQFF
few	TRBV6-5	TRBD1	TRBJ1-2	TGTGCCAGCAGTTACCGGGGGACAGGGGGATACGGCTACACCTTC	CASSYRGTGGYGYTF
once	TRBV6-1	NA	TRBJ1-5	TGTGCCAGCAGTGAATCAGTAAGCAATCAGCCCCAGCATTTT	CASSESVSNQPQHF
NA	TRBV27	NA	TRBJ2-3	TGTGCCAGCAGTTTAAGAGAGGGAGATACGCAGTATTTT	CASSLREGDTQYF
many	TRBV7-9	NA	TRBJ1-5	TGTGCCAGCAGCTTGGGACAAGGGCAGCCCCAGCATTTT	CASSLGQGQPQHF
NA	TRBV30	TRBD1	TRBJ1-3	TGTGCCTGGAGCCCGGGACAGGTCAACAGGGACACCATATATTTT	CAWSPGQVNRDTIYF
NA	TRBV19	TRBD1	TRBJ2-7	TGTGCCAGTAGGGGACAGGCCACCTACGAGCAGTACTTC	CASRGQATYEQYF
NA	TRBV19	NA	TRBJ2-2	TGTGCCAGTAGAAACACCCCGGGGATCTTCACCGGGGAGCTGTTTTTT	CASRNTPGIFTGELFF
NA	TRBV7-2	NA	TRBJ1-5	TGTGCCAGCAGCTTAGTTTGGGGAGGCAATCAGCCCCAGCATTTT	CASSLVWGGNQPQHF
NA	TRBV5-1	NA	TRBJ2-2	TGCGCCAGCAGCTTGAGACCCCCAGGGCTGAACACCGGGGAGCTGTTTTTT	CASSLRPPGLNTGELFF
once	TRBV5-1	TRBD2	TRBJ2-1	TGCGCCAGCAGCAGGGGGACTAGCGGGGGCATATACAATGAGCAGTTCTTC	CASSRGTSGGIYNEQFF
NA	TRBV18	NA	TRBJ1-2	TGTGCCAGCTCTCTCGAGCGGGCTTATGGCTACACCTTC	CASSLERAYGYTF
NA	TRBV5-1	TRBD2	TRBJ2-7	TGCGCCAGCAGCTCCAGCGGGGGGGCCTACGAGCAGTACTTC	CASSSSGGAYEQYF
NA	TRBV2	TRBD2	TRBJ2-1	TGTGCCAGCGCGGGGACTAGGGGCTACAATGAGCAGTTCTTC	CASAGTRGYNEQFF
NA	TRBV19	TRBD1	TRBJ1-4	TGTGCCAGTAGCCCGGGACAGGGTTATGAAAAACTGTTTTTT	CASSPGQGYEKLFF
few	TRBV7-3	NA	TRBJ2-2	TGTGCCAGCAGCAAACTAGCTAACACCGGGGAGCTGTTTTTT	CASSKLANTGELFF
NA	TRBV11-3	TRBD2	TRBJ2-1	TGTGCCAGCAGCTTCACTAGCGGCACCGTCGAGCAGTTCTTC	CASSFTSGTVEQFF
NA	TRBV5-1	NA	TRBJ1-2	TGCGCCAGCAGCCCGGACAGCCCGAACTATGGCTACACCTTC	CASSPDSPNYGYTF
once	TRBV11-2	TRBD1	TRBJ1-2	TGTGCCAGCACCCCGGGGGACAGCTATGGCTACACCTTC	CASTPGDSYGYTF
NA	TRBV15	NA	TRBJ1-3	TGTGCCACCAGTGAACAGGGACGGAACACCATATATTTT	CATSEQGRNTIYF
NA	TRBV7-7	NA	TRBJ2-2	TGTGCTAGCAGCTTAAGCTCGGGGGCCGGGGAGCTGTTTTTT	CASSLSSGAGELFF
NA	TRBV19	NA	TRBJ1-1	TGTGCCAGTAGCCCCTTGGGAATGCGGGTGAACACTGAAGCTTTCTTT	CASSPLGMRVNTEAFF
NA	TRBV6-5	TRBD1	TRBJ2-7	TGTGCCAGCAGTTACACGGGACAGGGGGGGAACGAGCAGTACTTC	CASSYTGQGGNEQYF
NA	TRBV10-2	TRBD1	TRBJ1-2	TGCGCCAGCAGAGGGACAGGGGGGAACTATGGCTACACCTTC	CASRGTGGNYGYTF
NA	TRBV5-1	NA	TRBJ1-4	TGCGCCAGCAGCTTGCGGACAGATAATGAAAAACTGTTTTTT	CASSLRTDNEKLFF
NA	TRBV21-1	NA	TRBJ2-5	TGTGCCAGCAGCAAAGCGCCGAGAACTCTAGAAAGAGAGACCCAGTACTTC	CASSKAPRTLERETQYF
once	TRBV27	NA	TRBJ1-2	TGTGCCAGCAGCGGGAATGGGTTTGGCTACACCTTC	CASSGNGFGYTF
NA	TRBV28	TRBD1	TRBJ1-2	TGTGCCAGCAGGCAGGAGGACAGGGGTTATAACTATGGCTACACCTTC	CASRQEDRGYNYGYTF